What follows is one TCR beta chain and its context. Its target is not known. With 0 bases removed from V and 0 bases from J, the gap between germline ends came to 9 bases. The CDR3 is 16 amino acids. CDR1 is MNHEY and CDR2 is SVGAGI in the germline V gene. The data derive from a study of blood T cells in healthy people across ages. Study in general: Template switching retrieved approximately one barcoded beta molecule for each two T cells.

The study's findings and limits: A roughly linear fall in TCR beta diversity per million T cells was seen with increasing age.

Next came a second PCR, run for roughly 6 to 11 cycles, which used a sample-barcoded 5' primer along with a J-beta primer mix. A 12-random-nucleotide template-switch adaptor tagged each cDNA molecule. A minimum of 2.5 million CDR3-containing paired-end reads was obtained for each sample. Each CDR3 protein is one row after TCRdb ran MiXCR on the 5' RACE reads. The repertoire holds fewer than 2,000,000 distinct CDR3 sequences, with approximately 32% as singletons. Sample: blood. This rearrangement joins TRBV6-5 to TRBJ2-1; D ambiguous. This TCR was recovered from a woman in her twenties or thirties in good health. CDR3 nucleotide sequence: TGTGCCAGCAGTTACTCGGGCAGGAGCTCCTACAATGAGCAGTTCTTC. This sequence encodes CASSYSGRSSYNEQFF.